The present T cell receptor beta chain was sequenced within a study of beta chain features in type 1 diabetes. General study findings and limits: In all four CD4+ subsets, TCRB CDR3 length was significantly, moderately reduced in type 1 diabetes.

The CDR3 has 16 residues. In germline, CDR1 is SGDLS, CDR2 YYNGEE. V dropped 4 bases and J dropped 2 bases, with 16 bases sitting between them. All of the isolated RNA was reverse transcribed, so expressed TCRB transcripts were sequenced. Some clones are missing from TCRdb's copy, which holds only in-frame ones; the method was immunoSEQ multiplex PCR. The sample lists a few hundred thousand clones; around 9.6% were seen once. Details on this clone: Antigen: not known.

The source of this sequence is a man aged 25-45 years with type 1 diabetes. Sample: central memory CD4+ T cells from blood. The rearrangement uses TRBV9 and TRBJ1-5; D may be TRBD1 (5 bases). CDR3 region: CASSQGIGTGNQPQHF. The CDR3 DNA reads TGTGCCAGCAGCCAAGGGATTGGGACTGGCAATCAGCCCCAGCATTTT.